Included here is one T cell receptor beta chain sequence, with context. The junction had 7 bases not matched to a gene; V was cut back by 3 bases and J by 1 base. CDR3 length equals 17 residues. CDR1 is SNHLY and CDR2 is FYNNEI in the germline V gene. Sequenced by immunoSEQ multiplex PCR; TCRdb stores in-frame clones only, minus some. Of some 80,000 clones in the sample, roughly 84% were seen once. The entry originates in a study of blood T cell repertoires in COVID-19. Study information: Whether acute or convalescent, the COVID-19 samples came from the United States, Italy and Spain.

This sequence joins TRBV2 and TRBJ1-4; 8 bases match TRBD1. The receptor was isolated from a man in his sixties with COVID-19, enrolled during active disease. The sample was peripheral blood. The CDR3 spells CASSEGRGLGTNEKLFF. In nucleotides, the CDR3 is TGTGCCAGCAGTGAGGGCAGGGGGCTGGGAACTAATGAAAAACTGTTTTTT. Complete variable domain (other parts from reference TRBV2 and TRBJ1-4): EPEVTQTPSHQVTQMGQEVILRCVPISNHLYFYWYRQILGQKVEFLVSFYNNEISEKSEIFDDQFSVERPDGSNFTLKIRSTKLEDSAMYFCASSEGRGLGTNEKLFFGSGTQLSVL.